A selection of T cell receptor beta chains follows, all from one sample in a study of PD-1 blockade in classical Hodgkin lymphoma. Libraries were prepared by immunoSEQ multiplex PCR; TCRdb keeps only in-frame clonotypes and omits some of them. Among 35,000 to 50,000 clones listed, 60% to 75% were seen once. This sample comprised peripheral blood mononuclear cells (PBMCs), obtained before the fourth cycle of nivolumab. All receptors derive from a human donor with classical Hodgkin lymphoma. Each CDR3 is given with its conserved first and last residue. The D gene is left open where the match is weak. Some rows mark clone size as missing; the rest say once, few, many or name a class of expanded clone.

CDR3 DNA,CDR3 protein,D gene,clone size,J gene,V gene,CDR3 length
TGTGCCTGGAGCCTAAGCTTGAACACCGGGGAGCTGTTTTTT,CAWSLSLNTGELFF,NA,NA,TRBJ2-2,TRBV30,14
TGTGCCAGCAGCTTACGTGGAATATACACAGATACGCAGTATTTT,CASSLRGIYTDTQYF,NA,once,TRBJ2-3,TRBV5-6,15
TGCGCCAGCAGCCTCGGGACTAGCGGCACAGATACGCAGTATTTT,CASSLGTSGTDTQYF,TRBD2,NA,TRBJ2-3,TRBV5-1,15
TGTGCCAGCAGCTTAGCGGGGGTCAGACAAGAGACCCAGTACTTC,CASSLAGVRQETQYF,NA,NA,TRBJ2-5,TRBV7-2,15
TGTGCCAGCAGGGAAACTAGCGGTGGGAACAATGAGCAGTTCTTC,CASRETSGGNNEQFF,TRBD2,NA,TRBJ2-1,TRBV28,15
TGCGCCAGCAGTGAGGCCTACGAGCAGTACTTC,CASSEAYEQYF,NA,NA,TRBJ2-7,TRBV10-2,11
TGCGCCAGCAGCTCCCCCGGGGGCCAAGACAGAGGTGGAAACACCATATATTTT,CASSSPGGQDRGGNTIYF,NA,NA,TRBJ1-3,TRBV5-1,18
TGTGCCAGCAATTGGGACAGGAACACTGAAGCTTTCTTT,CASNWDRNTEAFF,TRBD1,NA,TRBJ1-1,TRBV2,13
TGTGCCAGCAGCCAAGATAGGACAGCAAGACAGCCCCAGCATTTT,CASSQDRTARQPQHF,NA,NA,TRBJ1-5,TRBV4-2,15
TGTGCCAGCAGCTTGAGCGGGAGGGGCGCAGATACGCAGTATTTT,CASSLSGRGADTQYF,TRBD2,once,TRBJ2-3,TRBV11-2,15
TGTGCCAGCCAAGAAGCCTACAATGAGCAGTTCTTC,CASQEAYNEQFF,NA,NA,TRBJ2-1,TRBV28,12
TGTGCCAGCAGTCCCGGACAACTCAACACCGGGGAGCTGTTTTTT,CASSPGQLNTGELFF,NA,NA,TRBJ2-2,TRBV27,15
TGTGCCAGCAGCTTAAGGGGGACAGCAACTAATGAAAAACTGTTTTTT,CASSLRGTATNEKLFF,TRBD1,few,TRBJ1-4,TRBV7-2,16
TGTGCCAGCAGCCCATGGACAGGGGACCTCTCTGGCTACACCTTC,CASSPWTGDLSGYTF,TRBD1,NA,TRBJ1-2,TRBV7-2,15
TGTGCCAGCAGTTTATCGTTGGGGGATGAGCAGTTCTTC,CASSLSLGDEQFF,NA,NA,TRBJ2-1,TRBV28,13
TGCGCCAGCAGCCAAAGGACAGGGGATACGAACACCGGGGAGCTGTTTTTT,CASSQRTGDTNTGELFF,TRBD1,NA,TRBJ2-2,TRBV4-1,17
TGTGCCGGAGGTGAGCTAGGGGACAATGAGCAGTTCTTC,CAGGELGDNEQFF,NA,few,TRBJ2-1,TRBV28,13
TGTGCCAGCAGTGATCTCAGTCCGGGACACCCCTATAATTCACCCCTCCACTTT,CASSDLSPGHPYNSPLHF,NA,NA,TRBJ1-6,TRBV6-1,18
TGTGCCAGCAGCCCAGGACTAGCGGGAGTACACGAGCAGTACTTC,CASSPGLAGVHEQYF,TRBD2,few,TRBJ2-7,TRBV11-2,15
TGTGCCAGTAGTGTCGACGGGACAGTCAATGAGCAGTTCTTC,CASSVDGTVNEQFF,TRBD1,NA,TRBJ2-1,TRBV19,14
TGCGCCAGCAGCTTGGGACTAGGGGGACGGGAGACCCAGTACTTC,CASSLGLGGRETQYF,NA,NA,TRBJ2-5,TRBV5-1,15
TGTGCCAGCAGGGCACTGAGACAAGAGACCCAGTACTTC,CASRALRQETQYF,NA,NA,TRBJ2-5,TRBV2,13
TGTGCCAGTAGTATTGCCGTGGGGACGGTGTTCTCCTACGAGCAGTACTTC,CASSIAVGTVFSYEQYF,NA,few,TRBJ2-7,TRBV19,17
TGTGCCTGGATTGGCCATCAGAATGAGCAGTTCTTC,CAWIGHQNEQFF,NA,NA,TRBJ2-1,TRBV30,12
TGTGCCAGTAGTATAACGGGGGATTCTAGCACAGATACGCAGTATTTT,CASSITGDSSTDTQYF,NA,NA,TRBJ2-3,TRBV19,16